Each of the 5 T cell receptor beta chains below was sequenced from the same sample in a study of response to subunit inactivated influenza vaccine. One entry per CDR3 protein, called by TCRdb with MiXCR from the RT-PCR reads. The sample comprises about 700,000 distinct CDR3 sequences, roughly 15% of which are singletons, and approximately 7.6% rests with the top ten. The material was PBMCs from blood, obtained about 14 days before vaccination. These receptors all come from a man aged 45 to 65 who received an inactivated influenza vaccine.

This clonotype was observed at least ten times. The genes are TRBV20-1 and TRBJ2-1, with 11 bases aligning to TRBD2. The V gene end was trimmed by 1 base and the J gene end by 8 bases; junction bases not matched to a gene: 1. Germline V CDR1 and CDR2: DFQATT, SNEGSKA (reference sequence). The CDR3 runs 13 residues. CDR3 protein: CSARASGRYEQFF. The CDR3 DNA follows: TGCAGTGCTAGAGCTAGCGGGAGGTATGAGCAGTTCTTC.

This clonotype was seen a few times. The J gene is TRBJ2-1, the V gene TRBV2; D perhaps matches TRBD2 (5 bases). The CDR3 sequence is 13 residues long. Deletions cut 8 bases from V and 6 bases from J, with 14 bases between. From germline, CDR1 is SNHLY and CDR2 FYNNEI. The CDR3 DNA follows: TGTGCCAGCCGGTGGTGGGAGCGCAATGAGCAGTTCTTC. As protein: CASRWWERNEQFF.

Remarks on this clonotype: Sequence at one end of the junction differs from germline and may be a read error. J is TRBJ2-1 and V is TRBV20-1; D perhaps matches TRBD2 (5 bases). CDR1 is DFQATT and CDR2 is SNEGSKA in the germline V gene (reference sequence). The CDR3 sequence is 16 residues long. As DNA, the CDR3 is TGCTGTGCTAGAGATCTCGAAGGGAGCCCCTACAATGAGCAGTTCTTC. Protein product: CCARDLEGSPYNEQFF.

Only a few counts were recorded for this clonotype. V gene TRBV29-1 combines with J gene TRBJ2-5, with 15 bases fitting TRBD2. CDR1 and CDR2 (germline): SQVTM, ANQGSEA. The junction had 11 bases not matched to a gene; V was cut back by 7 bases and J by 2 bases. There are 17 residues in the CDR3. The CDR3 is CSALYRTSGRVQETQYF. The CDR3 DNA follows: TGCAGCGCGCTCTATAGGACTAGCGGGAGGGTTCAAGAGACCCAGTACTTC.

There are a few counts of this clonotype. V usage is TRBV19 and J usage is TRBJ2-3; D ambiguous. The CDR3 runs 14 residues. The germline gives CDR1 LNHDA, CDR2 SQIVND (reference sequence). The V gene lost 0 bases and the J gene lost 1 base, with 5 bases spanning the gap. CDR3 in DNA: TGTGCCAGTAGTATAGATCCAGGCACAGATACGCAGTATTTT. This codes for CASSIDPGTDTQYF. The whole variable domain, filled in from reference TRBV19 and TRBJ2-3, reads DGGITQSPKYLFRKEGQNVTLSCEQNLNHDAMYWYRQDPGQGLRLIYYSQIVNDFQKGDIAEGYSVSREKKESFPLTVTSAQKNPTAFYLCASSIDPGTDTQYFGPGTRLTVL.